The clone carrying this T cell receptor beta chain was counted between two and nine times. This may be a read error: a much more frequent sequence differs by one nucleotide. The V gene's germline CDR1 is DFQATT and CDR2 SNEGSKA (reference sequence). There are 13 residues in the CDR3. Flow cytometry had shown expanded CD8+CD57+ cells in the patients chosen for sequencing. The sample originates from a study of CD8+CD57+ T cells in acquired aplastic anemia. Profiles of TCR beta VDJ and CDR3 were generated from a genomic DNA template. Each CDR3 protein gets one entry after TCRdb re-called the reads with MiXCR. The sample lists about 180,000 distinct CDR3 sequences, roughly 50% seen once, with about 1.8% in the top ten.

The V call is TRBV20-1, the J call TRBJ2-7; tentative D call: TRBD2 (5 bases). The source material was sorted CD4+, CD8+, or CD8+CD57+ T cells (not recorded which) from PBMCs. This clonotype was sampled from a human donor with aplastic anemia. The CDR3 DNA follows: TGCAGTGCTGGAGGAGGAATTTACTACGAGCAGTGCTTC. It specifies CSAGGGIYYEQCF.